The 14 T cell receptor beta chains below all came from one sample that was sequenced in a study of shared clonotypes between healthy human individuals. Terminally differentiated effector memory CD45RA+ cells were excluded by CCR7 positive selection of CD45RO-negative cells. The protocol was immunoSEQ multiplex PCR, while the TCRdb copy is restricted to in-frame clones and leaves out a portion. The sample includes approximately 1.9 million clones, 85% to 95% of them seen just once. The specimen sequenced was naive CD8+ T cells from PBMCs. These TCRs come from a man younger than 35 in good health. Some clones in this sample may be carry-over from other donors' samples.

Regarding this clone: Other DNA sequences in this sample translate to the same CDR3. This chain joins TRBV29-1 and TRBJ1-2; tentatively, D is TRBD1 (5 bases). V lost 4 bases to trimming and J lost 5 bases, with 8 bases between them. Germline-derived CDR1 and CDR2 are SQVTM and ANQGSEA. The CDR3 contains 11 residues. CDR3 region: CSVVGGYGYTF. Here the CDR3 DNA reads TGCAGCGTTGTTGGGGGGTATGGCTACACCTTC. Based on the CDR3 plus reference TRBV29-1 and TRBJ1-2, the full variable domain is SAVISQKPSRDICQRGTSLTIQCQVDSQVTMMFWYRQQPGQSLTLIATANQGSEATYESGFVIDKFPISRPNLTFSTLTVSNMSPEDSSIYLCSVVGGYGYTFGSGTRLTVV.

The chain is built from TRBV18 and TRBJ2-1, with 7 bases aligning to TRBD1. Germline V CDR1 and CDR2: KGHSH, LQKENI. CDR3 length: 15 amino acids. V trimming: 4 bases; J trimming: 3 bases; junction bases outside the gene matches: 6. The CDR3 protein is CASSLGQRLYNEQFF. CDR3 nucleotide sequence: TGTGCCAGCTCACTGGGACAGCGACTCTACAATGAGCAGTTCTTC.

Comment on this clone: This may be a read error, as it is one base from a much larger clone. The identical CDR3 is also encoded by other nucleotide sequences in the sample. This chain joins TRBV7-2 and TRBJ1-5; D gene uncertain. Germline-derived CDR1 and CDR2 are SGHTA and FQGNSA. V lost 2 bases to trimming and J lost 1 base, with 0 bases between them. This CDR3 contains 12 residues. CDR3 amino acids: CASSLSNQPQHF. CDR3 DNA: TGTGCCAGCAGCTTAAGCAATCAGCCCCAGCATTTT. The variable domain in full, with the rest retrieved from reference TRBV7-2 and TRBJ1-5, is GAGVSQSPSNKVTEKGKDVELRCDPISGHTALYWYRQSLGQGLEFLIYFQGNSAPDKSGLPSDRFSAERTGGSVSTLTIQRTQQEDSAVYLCASSLSNQPQHFGDGTRLSIL.

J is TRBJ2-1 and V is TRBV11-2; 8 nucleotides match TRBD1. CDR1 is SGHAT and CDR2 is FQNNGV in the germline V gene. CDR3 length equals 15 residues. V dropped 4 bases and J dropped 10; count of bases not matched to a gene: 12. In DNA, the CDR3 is TGTGCCAGCAGCTCCACTAGGGGGAGACAGGGGGAGCAGTTCTTC. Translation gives CASSSTRGRQGEQFF.

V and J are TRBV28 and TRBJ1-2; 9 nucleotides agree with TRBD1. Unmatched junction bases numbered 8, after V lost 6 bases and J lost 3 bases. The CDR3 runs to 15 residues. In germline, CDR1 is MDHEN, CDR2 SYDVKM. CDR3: CASSQTGGEHYGYTF. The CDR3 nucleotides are TGTGCCAGCAGCCAGACAGGGGGGGAGCACTATGGCTACACCTTC.

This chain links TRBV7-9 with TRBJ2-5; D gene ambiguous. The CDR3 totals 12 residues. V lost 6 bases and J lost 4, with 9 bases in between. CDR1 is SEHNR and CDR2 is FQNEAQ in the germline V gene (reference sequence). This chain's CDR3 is CASRPSAETQYF. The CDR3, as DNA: TGTGCCAGCAGGCCCTCGGCAGAGACCCAGTACTTC.

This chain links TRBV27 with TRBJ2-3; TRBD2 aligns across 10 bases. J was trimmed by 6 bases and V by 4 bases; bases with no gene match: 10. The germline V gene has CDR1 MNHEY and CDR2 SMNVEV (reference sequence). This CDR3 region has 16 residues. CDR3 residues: CASSSIQAGGPDTQYF. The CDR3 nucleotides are TGTGCCAGCAGTTCGATACAAGCGGGAGGGCCGGATACGCAGTATTTT.

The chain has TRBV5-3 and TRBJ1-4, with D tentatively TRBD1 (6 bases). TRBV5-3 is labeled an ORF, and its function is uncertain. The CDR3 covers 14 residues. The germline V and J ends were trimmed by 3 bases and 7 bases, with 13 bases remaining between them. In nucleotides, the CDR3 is TGTGCCAGAAGCTATGGGGGCGAATCTGAAAAACTGTTTTTT. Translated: CARSYGGESEKLFF.

The DNA of the CDR3 is TGCGCCAGCAGCCCCAAGGGGACAGCCTATAGCGAGCAGTACTTC. Its translation is CASSPKGTAYSEQYF. The chain joins TRBV5-1 to TRBJ2-7, with 7 bases that match TRBD1. This CDR3 is built from 15 residues. Germline lookup yields CDR1 SGHRS and CDR2 YFSETQ. V trimming: 4 bases; J trimming: 6 bases; junction bases outside the gene matches: 13.

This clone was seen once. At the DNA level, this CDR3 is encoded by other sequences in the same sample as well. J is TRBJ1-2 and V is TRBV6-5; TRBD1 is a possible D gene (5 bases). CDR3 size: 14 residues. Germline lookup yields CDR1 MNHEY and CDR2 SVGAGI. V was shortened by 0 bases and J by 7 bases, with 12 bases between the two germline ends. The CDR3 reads CASSYSGGLGGYTF. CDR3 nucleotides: TGTGCCAGCAGTTACTCCGGGGGACTGGGTGGCTACACCTTC.

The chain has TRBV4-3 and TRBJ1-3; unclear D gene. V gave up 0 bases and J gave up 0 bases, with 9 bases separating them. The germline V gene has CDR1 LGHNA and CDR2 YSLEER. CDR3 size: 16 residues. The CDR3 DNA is TGCGCCAGCAGCCAAGATTTATTGGGCTCTGGAAACACCATATATTTT. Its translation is CASSQDLLGSGNTIYF.

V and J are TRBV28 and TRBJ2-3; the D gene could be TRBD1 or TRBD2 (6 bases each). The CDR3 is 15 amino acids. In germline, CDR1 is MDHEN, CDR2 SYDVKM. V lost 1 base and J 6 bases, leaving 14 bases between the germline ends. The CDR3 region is CASSLFRGQRDTQYF. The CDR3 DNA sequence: TGTGCCAGCAGTTTATTCCGGGGGCAAAGGGATACGCAGTATTTT.

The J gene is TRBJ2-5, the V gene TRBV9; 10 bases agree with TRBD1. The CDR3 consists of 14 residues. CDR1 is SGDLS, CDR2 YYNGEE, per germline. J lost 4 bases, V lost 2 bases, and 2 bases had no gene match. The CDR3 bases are TGTGCCAGCAGCGTGTGGGACAGGGGAGAGACCCAGTACTTC. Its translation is CASSVWDRGETQYF.

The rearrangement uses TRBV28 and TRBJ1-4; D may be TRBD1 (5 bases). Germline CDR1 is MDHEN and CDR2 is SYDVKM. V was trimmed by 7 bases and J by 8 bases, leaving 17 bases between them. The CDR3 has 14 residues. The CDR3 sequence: CASTPGQGEEKLFF. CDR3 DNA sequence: TGTGCCAGCACCCCGGGGCAGGGCGAAGAAAAACTGTTTTTT. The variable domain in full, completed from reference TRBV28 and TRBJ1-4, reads DVKVTQSSRYLVKRTGEKVFLECVQDMDHENMFWYRQDPGLGLRLIYFSYDVKMKEKGDIPEGYSVSREKKERFSLILESASTNQTSMYLCASTPGQGEEKLFFGSGTQLSVL.